A selection of T cell receptor beta chains follows, all from one sample in a study of T cell repertoires in cytomegalovirus infection. MiXCR, applied by TCRdb to the reads, yields one record per CDR3 protein. This sample carries 830,000 or so distinct CDR3 sequences, approximately 32% of them seen once, and the ten largest clones take roughly 12%. These TCRs are of unknown antigen specificity. This specimen was cultured CD8+ T cells from PBMCs, taken from culture after CMV antigen stimulation. These receptors were obtained from a human donor in good health (CMV status not recorded). Some clones in this sample may be carry-over from other donors' samples. Both conserved end residues are part of each CDR3. Rows may omit the clone size; those that give it use once, few, many or a size class.

V: TRBV6-2/TRBV6-3
J: TRBJ1-1
size: few
CDR3: CASSSGVYTEAFF

V: TRBV3-1
J: TRBJ2-3
size: NA
CDR3: CASTQLRVPDTQYF

V: TRBV7-2
J: TRBJ1-1
size: NA
CDR3: CASSLDLRLENTEAFF

V: TRBV7-6
J: TRBJ2-7
size: NA
CDR3: CASSFWSGTGSLGSENEQYF

V: TRBV12-5
J: TRBJ1-1
size: NA
CDR3: CASGFRVRDDENTEAFF

V: TRBV7-6
J: TRBJ1-5
size: many
CDR3: CASSLTRWGPNQPQHF

V: TRBV10-3
J: TRBJ1-2
size: NA
CDR3: CAIREARPNYGYTF

V: TRBV12-3/TRBV12-4
J: TRBJ2-2
size: few
CDR3: CASTETSSPGELFF

V: TRBV6-8
J: TRBJ2-6
size: NA
CDR3: CASTSASGANVLTF

V: TRBV5-1
J: TRBJ1-1
size: NA
CDR3: CASSLADTAYTEAFF

V: TRBV29-1
J: TRBJ1-1
size: few
CDR3: CSVLGASEAFF

V: TRBV6-5
J: TRBJ1-2
size: few
CDR3: CASSSTPGAGYTF

V: TRBV7-8
J: TRBJ1-5
size: many
CDR3: CASSPGANQPQHF

V: TRBV19
J: TRBJ1-1
size: few
CDR3: CASSFDRANTEAFF

V: TRBV27
J: TRBJ2-1
size: NA
CDR3: CASSLNVGNEQFF

V: TRBV12-5
J: TRBJ1-3
size: NA
CDR3: CASGFSLDGVPGNTIYF

V: TRBV29-1
J: TRBJ1-2
size: few
CDR3: CSVELRANYGYTF

V: TRBV20-1
J: TRBJ1-1
size: NA
CDR3: CSARNTGFRGLNTEAFF

V: TRBV4-2
J: TRBJ2-5
size: NA
CDR3: CASSQDPRRARETQYF

V: TRBV7-8
J: TRBJ1-5
size: NA
CDR3: CASSLTQGIQPQHF